This TCR beta chain was captured in a study of OX40 agonist ivuxolimab in advanced cancers. The study, taken as a whole, reports: Certain nonresponding patients likewise had low normalized T-cell clonal expansion.

The assay was immunoSEQ multiplex PCR, and TCRdb's table has in-frame clones only and misses some. The sample records some 80,000 clones, around 85% being singletons. As regards this clone: What it binds is unknown.

This specimen was CD4+ or CD8+ T cells sorted from blood, taken in a trial of the OX40 agonist ivuxolimab. The sequence was obtained from an adult with an advanced solid tumor such as melanoma, head and neck, liver or kidney cancer.

The CDR3 reads CASSSGGAAGANVLTF. CDR3 DNA: TGTGCCAGCAGTTCAGGGGGCGCCGCTGGGGCCAACGTCCTGACTTTC. The J gene is TRBJ2-6, the V gene TRBV27; 8 positions agree with TRBD1. CDR1 MNHEY and CDR2 SMNVEV come from the germline V gene (reference sequence). V was clipped by 4 bases and J by 2 bases; unmatched bases: 4. The CDR3 is 16 amino acids.